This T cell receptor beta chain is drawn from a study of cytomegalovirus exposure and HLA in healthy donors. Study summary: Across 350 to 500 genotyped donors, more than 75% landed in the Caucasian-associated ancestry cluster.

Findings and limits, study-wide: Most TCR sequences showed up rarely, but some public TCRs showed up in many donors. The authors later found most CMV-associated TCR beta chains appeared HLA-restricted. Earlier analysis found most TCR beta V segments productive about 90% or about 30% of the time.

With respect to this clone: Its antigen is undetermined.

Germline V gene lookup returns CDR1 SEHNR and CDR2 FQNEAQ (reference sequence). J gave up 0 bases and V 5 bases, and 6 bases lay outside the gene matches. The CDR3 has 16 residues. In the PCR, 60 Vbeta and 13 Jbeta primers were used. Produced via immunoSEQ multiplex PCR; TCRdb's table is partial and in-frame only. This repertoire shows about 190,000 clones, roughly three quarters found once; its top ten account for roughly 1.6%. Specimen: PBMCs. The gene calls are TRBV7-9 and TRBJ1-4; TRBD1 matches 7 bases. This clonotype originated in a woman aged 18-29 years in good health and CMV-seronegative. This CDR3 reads CASSIGDRSTNEKLFF. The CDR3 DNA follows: TGTGCCAGCAGCATAGGGGACAGATCAACTAATGAAAAACTGTTTTTT.